This T cell receptor (beta chain) was profiled in a study of T cells after yellow fever vaccination. Production of TCR cDNA was by 5'RACE template switching, which also added a universal primer site and UMIs. Using its own MiXCR run on the 5' RACE reads, TCRdb lists one record per CDR3 protein. The sample yields more than 250,000 distinct CDR3 sequences, roughly 6.8% seen once. A remark on this clonotype: Its antigen is not known.

Broader study findings: Clonotypes found in both CD4 and CD8 compartments made up a small share. Contaminating bulk clonotypes could be abundant in FACS-sorted repertoires.

The sequenced sample was PBMCs, obtained 35 to 50 days after the first yellow fever vaccination. The clonotype was recovered from a man aged 18 to 30 who received the YFV17D yellow fever vaccine.

The CDR3 coding sequence is TGTGCCAGCACCTGGGGGGAGACCCAGTACTTC. Encoded protein: CASTWGETQYF. The V and J genes are TRBV6-2 or TRBV6-3 and TRBJ2-5, with D tentatively TRBD1 or TRBD2 (5 bases each). V lost 7 bases, J lost 5 bases, and 8 bases lay in between. The CDR3 length is 11 residues. The germline CDR1 and CDR2 sequences are MNHEY and SVGEGT.